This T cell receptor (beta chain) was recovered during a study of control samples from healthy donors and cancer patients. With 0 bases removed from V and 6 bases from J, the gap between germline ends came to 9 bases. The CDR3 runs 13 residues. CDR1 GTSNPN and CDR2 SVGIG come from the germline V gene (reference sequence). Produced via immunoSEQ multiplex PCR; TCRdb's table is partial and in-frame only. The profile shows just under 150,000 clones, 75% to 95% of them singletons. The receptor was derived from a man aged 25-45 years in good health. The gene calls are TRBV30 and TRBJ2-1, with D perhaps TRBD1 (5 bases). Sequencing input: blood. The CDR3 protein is CAWSVGDGNEQFF. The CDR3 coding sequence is TGTGCCTGGAGTGTAGGGGATGGCAATGAGCAGTTCTTC.